This T cell receptor beta chain appears in the sequencing data of a study of blood T cell repertoires in COVID-19. The CDR3 runs 14 residues. The germline V gene has CDR1 LGHDT and CDR2 YNNKEL (reference sequence). With 4 bases removed from V and 6 bases from J, the gap between germline ends came to 15 bases. Using immunoSEQ multiplex PCR, the repertoire was profiled, and TCRdb retains in-frame clones only, with some absent. This sample has fewer than 150,000 clones, with 86% found just once. The sequenced material came from peripheral blood. V is TRBV3-1 (or the pseudogene TRBV3-2) and J is TRBJ1-1; perhaps TRBD1 as D (5 bases). The TCR was taken from a woman in her fifties or sixties who had recovered from COVID-19. CDR3 region: CASSLAGGTAEAFF. In DNA form, the CDR3 reads TGTGCCAGCAGCCTCGCGGGGGGGACGGCTGAAGCTTTCTTT.